The TCR beta chain described here comes from a study of chemoradiotherapy in HPV16-positive cancers. Study overall: Functional T-cell assays on a couple of HPV16-positive patients' cells defined candidate HPV-specific clones and common TCR motifs. Study results and limitations: Functional assays defining HPV-specific T cells used only two HPV16-positive patients. Candidate HPV-specific clones and E7-related TCR motifs grew in tumor during treatment.

Produced via immunoSEQ multiplex PCR; TCRdb's table is partial and in-frame only. The sample has about 15,000 clones; over 70% are singletons. Repertoires were sampled repeatedly during chemoradiotherapy. Turning to this clone: As yet, its antigen is unknown.

CDR3 length: 11 amino acids. The germline CDR1 and CDR2 sequences are DFQATT and SNEGSKA (reference sequence). The V and J ends lost 6 bases and 0 bases respectively, with 4 bases between them. The gene calls are TRBV20-1 and TRBJ2-3; D remains unclear. This material was collected from a patient who underwent chemoradiotherapy. This sequence was found in a human donor with HPV-associated anogenital cancer. The CDR3 loop is CSALSTDTQYF. CDR3 bases: TGCAGTGCCCTGAGCACAGATACGCAGTATTTT.